Listed below are T cell receptor beta chains from one sample, sequenced in a study of T-cell reconstitution after alpha-beta-depleted transplantation in children. Via MiXCR, TCRdb re-called the PCR reads, giving one row per CDR3 protein. This sample carries fewer than 450,000 distinct CDR3 sequences, around 16% of them seen once, and the ten largest clones take 35% to 50%. The sequenced sample was PBMCs, mostly from graft donor cells, obtained 360 days after TCRalphabeta/CD19-depleted stem cell transplant. The receptors come from a male patient aged 2-9 years who had a stem cell transplant for acute lymphoblastic leukemia, so the T cells may come from the graft donor. The CDR3 runs from the conserved cysteine through the conserved F or W. A clone size is listed for some rows: how often the clone was seen (once, few, many), or a class if it is expanded.

size: NA
V: TRBV12-3/TRBV12-4
CDR3: CASSRTGAEKLFF

size: NA
V: TRBV11-2
CDR3: CASSPPGTRLPKGNTGELFF

size: few
V: TRBV11-2
CDR3: CASSLTRPGVTSTDTQYF

size: few
V: TRBV28
CDR3: CASSPGTSRYEQYF

size: few
V: TRBV27
CDR3: CASSLVSGGEQYF

size: few
V: TRBV20-1
CDR3: CSVFGRQLNTEAFF

size: NA
V: TRBV20-1
CDR3: CSATPTGRGYEQYF

size: NA
V: TRBV7-2
CDR3: CASSLGGQGGQPQHF

size: NA
V: TRBV20-1
CDR3: CSATGSEGTDTQYF

size: few
V: TRBV4-1
CDR3: CASSQRSGGLPVGTDTQYF

size: few
V: TRBV6-2/TRBV6-3
CDR3: CASSYSPMGLARTYEQYF

size: NA
V: TRBV28
CDR3: CASGTGGPYEQYF

size: few
V: TRBV12-3/TRBV12-4
CDR3: CASTLSGKGDTQYF

size: NA
V: TRBV12-3/TRBV12-4
CDR3: CARKREWSYNEQFF